This T cell receptor beta chain derives from a study of post-analysis software for immune sequencing data (dated by TCRdb to 2013 to 2016). About the investigation overall: Relapsing-remitting, secondary progressive and progressive-relapsing multiple sclerosis were recorded as disease courses, and subtype annotation was lacking for some patients. The patient repertoires were set against approximately 10 previously published healthy control repertoires from donors whose ages ranged from roughly 6 to 27 years. A subset of samples was prepared in parallel using single-end sample barcoding, then pooled and co-amplified after Illumina adapter ligation. Broader findings and caveats from the paper: The multiple sclerosis patient group was slightly younger than the control group. Normalized Chao1 diversity was significantly lower in multiple sclerosis patients than controls, suggesting substantial peripheral T-cell clonal expansion. Significantly higher frequencies in patients than in controls were found for five or six TRBV segments, including TRBV5-6, TRBV5-1 and TRBV20-1. Strong co-clustering of samples prepared in the same batch was shown by direct clustering with F measure, prompting a batch-effect correction.

Receptors were amplified or captured by PCR. Sequencing was carried out with an Illumina HiSeq 2500. Unique molecular identifiers were incorporated into TCR beta cDNA libraries to reduce PCR and sequencing biases. Per 1 to 10 million input T cells, approximately 500,000 cDNA molecules were obtained, such that each molecule approximated one T cell. The same protocol used for the earlier healthy control dataset was applied to prepare and sequence the patient libraries. Samples belonging to the same batch were prepared together, multiplexed and sequenced on a shared HiSeq lane. The authors processed their data as follows. Raw barcoded reads were processed with MIGEC, and single-read molecular identifier groups were discarded before consensus assembly and CDR3 extraction. Clonotype tables were post-analysed with VDJtools, normalizing diversity by down-sampling all datasets to the smallest sample size. Repertoire overlap clustering matched CDR3 amino acid but not nucleotide sequences to correct batch-related cross-sample contamination. TCRdb reanalyzed the raw reads on its own, using fastp at Q25 for trimming and MiXCR for clone calling, and kept in-frame beta chains. CDR3 protein sequences are deduplicated, and each keeps its most common genes and DNA. TCRdb, not the original authors, processed these V and J calls. The table for this sample lists 250,000 to 300,000 distinct CDR3 sequences; approximately 34% of them were counted only once. The ten largest clones add up to more than 4% of the sample.

Notes on this clonotype: Its binding antigen is unknown. Base qualities are missing; no much larger clone stands one base away.

TCR beta repertoires were profiled from peripheral blood of over 10 young patients with multiple sclerosis to demonstrate the VDJtools post-analysis software. The patients with multiple sclerosis were children and adolescents between about 6 and 17 years of age. From the cysteine through the phenylalanine, the CDR3 covers 15 amino acids. Just the 45-base CDR3 DNA is kept, in frame starting at base 1. At the junction V is shortened by 3 bases and J by 2 bases, with 12 bases in between. Based on the germline V gene, the CDR1 and CDR2 sequences are SNHLY and FYNNEI. The rearrangement combines TRBV2 with TRBJ2-3; TRBD1 is perhaps the D gene, given 5 matching bases. Sequencing was performed on blood. The sequence derives from a girl aged 10 to 17 with multiple sclerosis. The nucleotide sequence reads TGTGCCAGCAGTGATTCAGGGCGAAACACAGATACGCAGTATTTT. It translates to CASSDSGRNTDTQYF.